The subject of this entry is one T cell receptor beta chain. Its antigen is undetermined. Since the CDR3 does not end with the conserved phenylalanine or tryptophan, this likely comes from a read error. Unique molecular identifiers had been added to the TCR beta cDNA libraries. TCRdb reprocessed the PCR reads via MiXCR and lists one record per CDR3 protein. The sample has almost 700,000 distinct CDR3 sequences; roughly three fifths are singletons. The source of the sample is a study of post-analysis software for immune sequencing data. Study results and caveats: TRBV5-6, TRBV5-1 and TRBV20-1 were among four or five TRBV segments more frequent in patients than controls.

Germline loops: CDR1 SGHTA, CDR2 FQGNSA. V lost 1 base to trimming and J lost 5 bases, with 14 bases between them. This CDR3 is built from 15 residues. The chain links TRBV7-2 to TRBJ2-5, with a weak D call TRBD2 (5 bases). Material: blood. This clonotype was obtained from a girl aged 2 to 10 with multiple sclerosis. For the CDR3, the DNA is TGTGCCAGCAGCTTAGGCGGACTGCTAGGGGAGACCCAGTACTGC. Translation: CASSLGGLLGETQYC.